Reported below is one TCR beta chain. Its antigen is unidentified. From 5'RACE with constant-segment primers came TCR alpha and TCR beta cDNA libraries that carried sample barcodes and UMIs. TCRdb reanalysed the 5' RACE reads using MiXCR and keeps one entry per CDR3 protein. The profile covers hundreds of thousands of distinct CDR3 sequences, with 16% appearing a single time and approximately 20% taken by the ten largest. This sample was included in a study of T-cell memory formation after mild COVID-19. Broader study findings: Some responding clones appeared in pre-infection memory, suggesting cross-reactive memory joined. Clones that contracted from day 15 to 85 had balanced CD4/CD8; later expanders were CD4+ biased.

Trimming removed 4 bases at V and 6 bases at J, with 10 bases between. The CDR3 extends over 12 amino acids. The germline V gene has CDR1 SGHRS and CDR2 YFSETQ. This TCR was recovered from a man aged 18 to 30 who had mild COVID-19 (a few samples of this study predate the infection). Cell type and time point are not known. This chain uses TRBV5-1 with TRBJ1-2; TRBD1 is a possible D gene (5 bases). Sequencing was done on a sample of PBMCs or a T cell subset sorted from them (not recorded which). In DNA form, the CDR3 reads TGCGCCAGCAGCCCCCGGGGGAATGGCTACACCTTC. Its protein product is CASSPRGNGYTF.